The 25 T cell receptor beta chains presented below share a single source sample, sequenced in a study of blood T cells in healthy people across ages (dated by TCRdb to between 2014 and 2017). The library came from 5' RACE. Sequenced using an Illumina HiSeq 2500. A second 7 to 11 cycle PCR used a sample-barcoded 5' primer and a J-beta primer mix. TCRdb applied fastp at Q25 and MiXCR to the public reads, then kept only in-frame beta chains. Each record represents a unique CDR3 protein, reported with the most common genes and DNA among its rows. Within this sample are fewer than 750,000 distinct CDR3 sequences, with 52% of them counted one time only. Together, the top ten hold approximately 15% of the sample. The sequencing sample was made of blood. The receptor source for this set is an elderly woman in good health.

The V call is TRBV6-2 or TRBV6-3, the J call TRBJ2-7, with 8 bases identical to TRBD2. Germline lookup yields CDR1 MNHEY and CDR2 SVGEGT. CDR3 length: 17 residues. V shed 4 bases and J 2 bases; nucleotides not matched to a gene: 13. The CDR3, as DNA: TGTGCCAGCAGTTCCGCTCTTGGGCGGGAGGATACCTACGAGCAGTACTTC. This codes for CASSSALGREDTYEQYF.

As to this clonotype: A much larger clonotype is one base distant, so this may be a read error. V and J are TRBV10-3 and TRBJ2-3, with TRBD1 matching over 12 bases. CDR1 is ENHRY and CDR2 is SYGVKD in the germline V gene. CDR3 length equals 16 residues. The CDR3 spells CTISESWDRGPDTQYF. The CDR3 DNA sequence: TGTACCATCAGTGAGTCGTGGGACAGGGGGCCAGATACGCAGTATTTT.

Concerning this clonotype itself: An end of the junction does not agree with germline; a read error may underlie this. The V call is TRBV6-6, the J call TRBJ2-7; the match to TRBD1 covers 9 bases. Germline V gene sequence: CDR1 MNHNY, CDR2 SVGAGI (reference sequence). The CDR3 sequence is 13 residues long. CDR3 region: CTSRGQGLYEQYF. In nucleotides, the CDR3 is TGTACCAGCAGGGGACAGGGTCTGTACGAGCAGTACTTC.

As to this clonotype: Mismatch with germline at one junction end may stem from a read error. The genes are TRBV20-1 and TRBJ2-4; no definite D call. The DNA end lines up better with TRBJ2-7; the J call may be wrong. Germline V gene lookup returns CDR1 DFQATT and CDR2 SNEGSKA (reference sequence). This CDR3 has 13 amino acids. As DNA, the CDR3 is TGCAGTGCTAGCGCTCCAGTCTCCTGCGAGCAGTACTTC. Protein: CSASAPVSCEQYF.

The genes are TRBV4-1 and TRBJ1-5; the D is unclear. CDR1 is MGHRA, CDR2 YSYEKL, per germline. The CDR3 is made up of 18 amino acids. Trimming took 0 bases from V and 2 from J, leaving 17 bases between them. The CDR3 sequence: CASSQDQWFGLGNQPQHF. CDR3 nucleotides: TGCGCCAGCAGCCAAGATCAGTGGTTTGGGCTCGGCAATCAGCCCCAGCATTTT.

This clonotype was seen repeatedly, ten times or more. This chain connects TRBV6-1 to TRBJ2-7; weak D call: TRBD1 (6 bases). The CDR3 loop spans 14 amino acids. The germline V gene encodes CDR1 MNHNS and CDR2 SASEGT. With 9 bases removed from V and 6 bases from J, the gap between germline ends came to 21 bases. In nucleotides, the CDR3 is TGTGCCAGTTTTAAAGGGGGTTCCGGAGTCGAGCAGTACTTC. Translation gives CASFKGGSGVEQYF.

This clonotype has ten or more counts. This chain connects TRBV10-3 to TRBJ2-3, with 10 bases aligning to TRBD2. The V and J ends lost 3 bases and 3 bases, in that order; junction bases with no gene match: 3. Per germline, CDR1 ENHRY and CDR2 SYGVKD. The length of the CDR3 is 15 residues. Here the CDR3 reads CAISEASGRTDTQYF. In DNA, the CDR3 is TGTGCCATCAGTGAAGCTAGCGGGAGAACAGATACGCAGTATTTT.

The chain employs TRBV20-1 and TRBJ2-1; the D gene is possibly TRBD2 (6 bases). Judging by the DNA end, TRBJ2-7 fits better; the J call may be wrong. This CDR3 spans 15 amino acids. Germline CDR1 DFQATT, CDR2 SNEGSKA (reference sequence). In DNA, the CDR3 is TGCAGTGCGCTTGAACCGGGGGTCTCCTACAATGAGCAGTACTTC. Translated: CSALEPGVSYNEQYF.

CDR3 coding DNA: TGTGCCAGCAGCCATCCGGGACAGGGTTACGAGCAGTACTTC. Translated, it gives CASSHPGQGYEQYF. This chain links TRBV16 with TRBJ2-5; 9 nucleotides line up with TRBD1. The DNA end lines up better with TRBJ2-7; the J call may be wrong. This CDR3 has 14 residues. The germline V gene has CDR1 KGHSY and CDR2 FQNENV.

CDR3 DNA sequence: TGCAGCGGGGCCGGGACTACCAATGAGCAGTTCTTC. Protein sequence: CSGAGTTNEQFF. V and J are TRBV29-1 and TRBJ2-1, with 7 bases aligning to TRBD2. The V gene end was trimmed by 7 bases and the J gene end by 6 bases; junction bases not matched to a gene: 6. The CDR3 contains 12 residues. Per the germline V gene, CDR1 is SQVTM and CDR2 is ANQGSEA.

This clonotype showed up just a few times. The chain has TRBV30 and TRBJ2-1, with D tentatively TRBD1 (5 bases). V was cut by 1 base and J by 7 bases, with 17 bases left in between. The CDR3 is 15 residues long. CDR1 and CDR2 (germline): GTSNPN, SVGIG (reference sequence). Here the CDR3 reads CAWSDGWQGRNEQFF. Written as DNA, the CDR3 is TGTGCCTGGAGTGATGGGTGGCAGGGCAGAAATGAGCAGTTCTTC.

The V gene is TRBV7-3, the J gene TRBJ2-1; D is unclear. This CDR3 is built from 13 residues. Trimming pared 5 bases from V and 5 bases from J, leaving 10 bases between. Germline lookup yields CDR1 SGHTA and CDR2 FQGTGA. This CDR3 is CASSDTHHNEQFF. Written as DNA, the CDR3 is TGTGCCAGCAGCGATACCCATCACAATGAGCAGTTCTTC.

This clonotype was observed at least ten times. The chain joins TRBV14 to TRBJ2-6, with D unclear. The CDR3 covers 14 residues. The germline V and J ends were trimmed by 4 bases and 4 bases, with 8 bases remaining between them. CDR1 is SGHDN and CDR2 is FVKESK in the germline V gene. This CDR3 is CASSPFSGANVLTF. The CDR3 DNA is TGTGCCAGCAGCCCTTTTTCCGGGGCCAACGTCCTGACTTTC.

This clonotype was observed many times. The rearrangement uses TRBV3-1 and TRBJ1-2; 8 bases fit TRBD1. The ends lost 4 bases at V and 4 bases at J; junction bases unmatched: 8. Germline CDR1 reads LGHDT; CDR2 reads YNNKEL (reference sequence). This CDR3 contains 15 residues. The CDR3 sequence is CASSPTPGQAYGYTF. DNA of the CDR3: TGTGCCAGCAGCCCAACCCCGGGACAGGCCTATGGCTACACCTTC. Combining the CDR3 with reference TRBV3-1 and TRBJ1-2 gives the whole variable domain DTAVSQTPKYLVTQMGNDKSIKCEQNLGHDTMYWYKQDSKKFLKIMFSYNNKELIINETVPNRFSPKSPDKAHLNLHINSLELGDSAVYFCASSPTPGQAYGYTFGSGTRLTVV.

The J gene is TRBJ2-3, the V gene TRBV7-3; 10 bases are shared with TRBD1. Germline V gene lookup returns CDR1 SGHTA and CDR2 FQGTGA. The length of the CDR3 is 18 residues. V gave up 5 bases and J gave up 1 base; unmatched junction bases: 12. CDR3 nucleotides: TGTGCCAGCAGCCGGCGGGGTTTAGGGACAGGGGGCACAGATACGCAGTATTTT. Translating it yields CASSRRGLGTGGTDTQYF.

In its sample, this clonotype was seen once. This chain links TRBV29-1 with TRBJ2-7; D gene ambiguous. V dropped 3 bases and J dropped 7 bases, with 10 bases sitting between them. CDR1 is SQVTM and CDR2 is ANQGSEA in the germline V gene. The CDR3 is 11 amino acids. The CDR3 bases are TGCAGCGTTGACAGCGCTCAGGAGCAGTACTTC. This codes for CSVDSAQEQYF.

The count of this clonotype is one. This chain links TRBV28 with TRBJ2-7, with TRBD2 matching over 7 bases. There are 15 residues in the CDR3. Germline lookup yields CDR1 MDHEN and CDR2 SYDVKM. V shed 2 bases, J shed 0 bases, and the junction held 4 bases outside the gene matches. The CDR3 DNA reads TGTGCCAGCAGTTTAGCGGGAGCCCTCTCCTACGAGCAGTACTTC. It encodes CASSLAGALSYEQYF.

This clonotype has more than one count but fewer than ten. J is TRBJ2-3 and V is TRBV7-2, with TRBD2 identical over 10 bases. Trimming took 5 bases from V and 6 from J; bases not matched to a gene: 11. Germline V gene sequence: CDR1 SGHTA, CDR2 FQGNSA. The CDR3 runs to 16 residues. The CDR3, as DNA: TGTGCCAGCAGCACTTACCAAGCGGGGGGGCCGGATACGCAGTATTTT. It translates to CASSTYQAGGPDTQYF.

In regard to this clonotype: A much larger clone sits a single nucleotide away, making a read error possible. The chain couples TRBV29-1 to TRBJ2-7; 7 bases align to TRBD1. The CDR3 length is 12 residues. Per germline, CDR1 SQVTM and CDR2 ANQGSEA. Germline trimming cut 7 bases from V and 3 bases from J; bases unmatched to any gene: 6. CDR3 region: CSGWDRDYEQYF. In nucleotides, the CDR3 is TGCAGCGGCTGGGACAGAGACTACGAGCAGTACTTC.

The CDR3 DNA follows: TGCAGTGCTACGATTGGGCCCAATAATTCACCCCTCCACTTT. Its translation is CSATIGPNNSPLHF. The chain has TRBV20-1 and TRBJ1-6; D is unresolved. Germline CDR1 and CDR2: DFQATT and SNEGSKA (reference sequence). This CDR3 spans 14 amino acids. With 4 bases removed from V and 5 bases from J, the gap between germline ends came to 12 bases.

The chain has TRBV29-1 and TRBJ1-4; D unclear. Germline lookup yields CDR1 SQVTM and CDR2 ANQGSEA. There are 14 residues in the CDR3. Trimming cost V 7 bases and J 2 bases, with 14 bases left between them. CDR3 coding DNA: TGCAGCGCCTCTGACGGGGTCACTAATGAAAAACTGTTTTTT. Amino acids: CSASDGVTNEKLFF.

On this clonotype: The missing conserved phenylalanine or tryptophan at the end of this CDR3 makes a read error likely. The gene calls are TRBV5-1 and TRBJ2-1, with D maybe TRBD2 (5 bases). This CDR3 is 13 amino acids long. The V end lost 0 bases, the J end lost 12 bases, and 13 bases lay between the germline ends. Looked up from germline, CDR1 is SGHRS and CDR2 is YFSETQ. CDR3 nucleotides: TGCGCCAGCAGCTTGGTCCCGAGCGGCCTGCAGTTCATC. It specifies CASSLVPSGLQFI.

Comment on this clonotype: Given a much more abundant clone one base away, this may be a read error. The V and J genes are TRBV20-1 and TRBJ2-5; tentatively, D is TRBD1 (5 bases). Germline loops: CDR1 DFQATT, CDR2 SNEGSKA (reference sequence). The V end was cut by 0 bases, the J end by 5 bases, with 13 bases between. There are 14 residues in the CDR3. The chain's CDR3 is CSARDFAGPETQYF. The CDR3 coding sequence is TGCAGTGCTAGAGATTTCGCAGGGCCTGAGACCCAGTACTTC.

CDR3: CASSQEAGTGNSPLHF. CDR3 nucleotides: TGCGCCAGCAGCCAAGAAGCCGGGACAGGAAATTCACCCCTCCACTTT. The gene calls are TRBV4-3 and TRBJ1-6; the match to TRBD1 covers 8 bases. This CDR3 comprises 16 residues. The V and J ends lost 0 bases and 7 bases, in that order; junction bases with no gene match: 5. The germline gives CDR1 LGHNA, CDR2 YSLEER.

V usage is TRBV7-9 and J usage is TRBJ2-5; D not certain. Trimming stripped 6 bases from V and 1 base from J, with 18 bases between. Germline assignment: CDR1 SEHNR and CDR2 FQNEAQ (reference sequence). The CDR3 covers 16 residues. The CDR3 DNA is TGTGCCAGCAGTCCCTTTGACGTAACCGTCCAAGAGACCCAGTACTTC. This codes for CASSPFDVTVQETQYF.